The entry that follows covers one T cell receptor (beta chain) sequence. At least ten counts were recorded for this clonotype. Its antigen remains unidentified. No base quality information exists; no much larger clone differs at one position. This sample stems from a study of CD8+CD57+ T cells in acquired aplastic anemia (dated by TCRdb to between 2017 and 2018). For context, the study as a whole: On average, sorted CD4+ and CD8+ cells yielded 2.5 to 3.5 ug of extracted DNA, with a range of about 0.19 to 30 ug. A CD8+CD57+ expansion meant a frequency higher than the mean frequency seen in healthy subjects. The full study reports these points: Although 25 to 30 CD8+ CDR3 sequences were shared by patients and controls, these sequences appeared highly expressed in patients and within the immunodominant clones of patients. Patients and healthy controls showed no significant difference in CD8+ Simpson's diversity (P=0.060).

Genomic DNA served as template for TCR beta VDJ combination and CDR3 sequence profiling. An Illumina HiSeq 2000 was the platform used for TCR repertoire sequencing. Per the authors' processing: TRBV/TRBJ rearrangement plots, CDR3 size and DJ length profiles, and Simpson's diversity index were used to assess repertoires. The immunodominant clone was defined as the most abundant DNA sequence in deep sequencing data. CDR3 amino acid sequences were checked for sharing between subjects and were compared against published repertoires and the VDJdb database. The public reads were run again by TCRdb, first through fastp at Q25 and then through MiXCR, and only productive beta chains were kept. Records with the same CDR3 protein are collapsed into one entry carrying the most frequent genes and DNA. Clone size and V and J calls follow TCRdb, not the original study. For this sample there are about 58,000 distinct CDR3 sequences; about 56% appear just once. Roughly 15% of the sample is taken by the ten largest.

Flow cytometry had shown CD8+CD57+ cell expansion in the patients selected for sequencing. Every patient had a diagnosis of severe acquired aplastic anemia based on International Study of Aplastic Anemia and Agranulocytosis and Camitta criteria. Patients had received no therapy at the time of blood sampling. TCR repertoires of sorted CD4+ and CD8+ blood T cells from severe aplastic anemia patients and healthy subjects were deep-sequenced in the study. In the USA, patient enrollment took place under clinicaltrials.gov protocols 00001620, 01623167, 00001397, 00071045, 00081523 and 00961064. Ficoll-Paque density gradient centrifugation was used to isolate peripheral blood mononuclear cells. Before DNA extraction, CD4+ and CD8+ T cells were sorted by FACS or by magnetic beads. V gives up 2 bases and J gives up 5 bases, and the segment between their germline ends measures 12 bases. The germline V gene supplies CDR1 SGHDN and CDR2 FVKESK. From the cysteine up to the phenylalanine, the CDR3 has a length of 14 residues. Just CDR3 DNA is preserved here, 42 bases in frame from base 1.

Sequenced input: sorted CD4+, CD8+, or CD8+CD57+ T cells (not recorded which) from PBMCs. The receptor was isolated from a human donor with aplastic anemia. The rearranged segments are TRBV14 and TRBJ1-1; 6 matching bases give a weak D call of TRBD1. The bases are TGTGCCAGCAGCCAACTAGGGGGAAATACTGAAGCTTTCTTT. It is translated as CASSQLGGNTEAFF.